These T cell receptor beta chains were read from a single sample in a study of T-cell memory formation after mild COVID-19. TCRdb called the 5' RACE reads again in MiXCR, with one record for every CDR3 protein. Of 350,000 to 400,000 distinct CDR3 sequences in the sample, approximately 14% are singletons; the top ten hold roughly 22%. The sequenced sample consisted of PBMCs or a T cell subset sorted from them (not recorded which). The receptor set was obtained from a man aged 18 to 29 who had mild COVID-19 (a few samples of this study predate the infection). Cell type and time point are not known. Both conserved end residues are part of each CDR3. A D gene is named only where the DNA matches it firmly. Clone size is given for some rows only: seen once, a few or many times, or a class if the clone is expanded.

V gene	D gene	clone size	J gene	CDR3 DNA	CDR3 protein
TRBV7-9	.	.	TRBJ1-2	TGTGCCAGCAGGTCCGGGTGGGAAGATGGCTACACCTTC	CASRSGWEDGYTF
TRBV9	TRBD1	many	TRBJ1-4	TGTGCCAGCAGCGCCGGGACAGGGGAAAAACTGTTTTTT	CASSAGTGEKLFF
TRBV4-2	.	many	TRBJ1-6	TGTGCCAGCAGCCAAGAAGGTGGCCCTTATTCACCCCTCCACTTT	CASSQEGGPYSPLHF
TRBV20-1	.	.	TRBJ2-3	TGCAGTGCATTTAGGGGGGACGGCACAGATACGCAGTATTTT	CSAFRGDGTDTQYF
TRBV5-1	.	many	TRBJ2-3	TGCGCCAGCACCGACTCAGGAGATACGCAGTATTTT	CASTDSGDTQYF
TRBV5-1	TRBD1	many	TRBJ1-1	TGCGCCAGCAGCTTGGAGGGGGCGGGCACTGAAGCTTTCTTT	CASSLEGAGTEAFF
TRBV7-9	.	many	TRBJ2-2	TGTGCCAGCACCCCGCGTAGGCAGAAGAACACCGGGGAGCTGTTTTTT	CASTPRRQKNTGELFF
TRBV4-1	.	.	TRBJ2-3	TGCGCCAGCAGCCAAGTCTTCCGGAGTAGCACAGATACGCAGTATTTT	CASSQVFRSSTDTQYF
TRBV18	TRBD1	.	TRBJ1-2	TGTGCCAGCTCACCGCGGGACAGTAGTGGCTACACCTTC	CASSPRDSSGYTF
TRBV5-1	.	few	TRBJ1-4	TGCGCCAGCAGCTCGACAGGAGCTCGTAATGAAAAACTGTTTTTT	CASSSTGARNEKLFF
TRBV5-4	.	few	TRBJ1-6	TGTGCCAGCAGCTTGGATCGGTATAATTCACCCCTCCACTTT	CASSLDRYNSPLHF